Following are 32 T cell receptor beta chains from one sample sequenced in a study of blood T cell repertoires in COVID-19. Assay used: immunoSEQ multiplex PCR; TCRdb lists only in-frame clones, some missing. The sample contains fewer than 300,000 clones, 85% of which appear only once. Sequenced sample: PBMCs or T cells enriched from blood (not recorded which). The receptors stem from a woman aged 50 to 65 who had recovered from COVID-19.

The rearrangement joins TRBV12-3 or TRBV12-4 to TRBJ1-2; 7 positions match TRBD1. This CDR3 is 13 amino acids long. V trimming: 4 bases; J trimming: 7 bases; junction bases outside the gene matches: 6. CDR3 loop: CASSSDRISGYTF. The CDR3 DNA sequence: TGTGCCAGCAGTTCGGACAGGATAAGTGGCTACACCTTC.

The rearrangement joins TRBV28 to TRBJ1-2; TRBD1 aligns across 7 bases. Germline CDR1 is MDHEN and CDR2 is SYDVKM. There are 13 residues in the CDR3. The V segment lost 6 bases and the J segment 7 bases; nucleotides outside the gene matches: 8. The CDR3 nucleotides read TGTGCCAGCAGGGGACAGCCCTTGAGTGGCTACACCTTC. Protein: CASRGQPLSGYTF.

The V gene is TRBV5-1, the J gene TRBJ1-4; possibly TRBD1 for D (6 bases). V lost 1 base and J lost 4, with 8 bases in between. The CDR3 sequence is 14 residues long. Germline V gives CDR1 SGHRS, CDR2 YFSETQ. CDR3 sequence (DNA): TGCGCCAGCAGCTTGCCAGGGGATAATGAAAAACTGTTTTTT. Translated: CASSLPGDNEKLFF.

This clone was seen only a few times. J is TRBJ1-1 and V is TRBV4-1; 10 bases are a match to TRBD1. The CDR3 is made up of 15 amino acids. The V gene end was trimmed by 4 bases and the J gene end by 0 bases; junction bases not matched to a gene: 2. Germline V CDR1 and CDR2: MGHRA, YSYEKL. The CDR3 sequence: CASSPGQGMNTEAFF. The CDR3 DNA sequence: TGCGCCAGCAGCCCGGGACAGGGGATGAACACTGAAGCTTTCTTT.

The CDR3 region has the DNA TGTGCCAGTAGTACGAGGACTAGCGGGCGTGAGAATCCTTCCTACGAGCAGTACTTC. Translating gives CASSTRTSGRENPSYEQYF. The chain is built from TRBV19 and TRBJ2-7; 11 nucleotides line up with TRBD2. The germline V gene encodes CDR1 LNHDA and CDR2 SQIVND (reference sequence). The CDR3 runs 19 residues. The V segment lost 4 bases and the J segment 1 base; nucleotides outside the gene matches: 15.

V usage is TRBV7-9 and J usage is TRBJ1-6; D perhaps matches TRBD1 (5 bases). Germline assignment: CDR1 SEHNR and CDR2 FQNEAQ (reference sequence). The CDR3 length is 14 residues. V lost 5 bases, J lost 10 bases, and 15 bases lay in between. The CDR3 region has the DNA TGTGCCAGCAGCCGTGAAGGGGAGGGATCACCCCTCCACTTT. It is translated as CASSREGEGSPLHF.

The chain carries TRBV18 and TRBJ1-5; D remains ambiguous. The CDR3 is 13 amino acids. Trimming removed 6 bases at V and 4 bases at J, with 10 bases between. Germline V gene lookup returns CDR1 KGHSH and CDR2 LQKENI. The CDR3 nucleotides read TGTGCCAGCTCCTTGACGGAGAATCAGCCCCAGCATTTT. Translating gives CASSLTENQPQHF.

V gene TRBV9 combines with J gene TRBJ1-1; D remains ambiguous. The CDR3 runs to 13 residues. Trimming cost V 4 bases and J 3 bases, with 10 bases left between them. Germline values: CDR1 SGDLS, CDR2 YYNGEE. In nucleotides, the CDR3 is TGTGCCAGCAGCACCGGGATTTACACTGAAGCTTTCTTT. It is translated as CASSTGIYTEAFF.

The J gene is TRBJ1-3, the V gene TRBV19; the D gene is possibly TRBD1 (6 bases). The CDR3 length is 13 residues. Germline V gene sequence: CDR1 LNHDA, CDR2 SQIVND (reference sequence). V was pared by 6 bases and J by 2 bases, with 8 bases between. The CDR3 DNA reads TGTGCCAGTAGGTCAGGGGCTGGAAACACCATATATTTT. Translated: CASRSGAGNTIYF.

This chain uses TRBV5-1 with TRBJ2-3; D is perhaps TRBD1 (6 bases). CDR1 and CDR2 from the germline V gene are SGHRS and YFSETQ. V gave up 0 bases and J gave up 0 bases, with 23 bases separating them. The CDR3 has 20 amino acids. As DNA, the CDR3 is TGCGCCAGCAGCTTGGCTTCTGTCAGGGGTTTCAAATCTAGCACAGATACGCAGTATTTT. This translates into CASSLASVRGFKSSTDTQYF.

The chain combines TRBV4-3 with TRBJ1-1; perhaps TRBD1 as D (5 bases). The CDR3 contains 15 residues. The germline V gene has CDR1 LGHNA and CDR2 YSLEER. The germline V and J ends were trimmed by 4 bases and 0 bases, with 12 bases remaining between them. The CDR3: CASSLGVKLNTEAFF. CDR3 bases: TGCGCCAGCAGCCTAGGGGTCAAATTGAACACTGAAGCTTTCTTT.

V is TRBV19 and J is TRBJ2-4, with 14 bases matching TRBD2. The CDR3 covers 17 residues. V trimming: 5 bases; J trimming: 4 bases; junction bases outside the gene matches: 7. Looked up from germline, CDR1 is LNHDA and CDR2 is SQIVND (reference sequence). The DNA for the CDR3 is TGTGCCAGTAGTCCCGGACTAGCGGGGGGCAGGAAAAACATTCAGTACTTC. Translating it yields CASSPGLAGGRKNIQYF.

The chain employs TRBV19 and TRBJ1-1, with D possibly matching TRBD1 (6 bases). The CDR3 has 18 amino acids. V lost 3 bases, J lost 4 bases, and 24 bases lay in between. Germline assignment: CDR1 LNHDA and CDR2 SQIVND (reference sequence). The CDR3 here is CASSIRQATGQRSTEAFF. CDR3 coding DNA: TGTGCCAGTAGTATCCGACAGGCCACTGGACAGCGGAGCACTGAAGCTTTCTTT.

This chain joins TRBV5-8 and TRBJ2-3; no clear D. CDR1 and CDR2 from the germline V gene are SGHTS and YDEGEE. The CDR3 totals 15 residues. Trimming left V 3 bases short and J 3 bases short, with 14 bases between. CDR3 loop: CASSSLSLSTDTQYF. CDR3 nucleotides: TGTGCCAGCAGCTCCTTAAGCTTGAGTACAGATACGCAGTATTTT.

The rearrangement uses TRBV7-9 and TRBJ1-1; 9 nucleotides agree with TRBD1. The trim removed 4 bases at V and 1 base at J, leaving 4 bases unmatched. The CDR3 is made up of 15 amino acids. In germline, CDR1 is SEHNR, CDR2 FQNEAQ (reference sequence). The CDR3 DNA is TGTGCCAGCAGCTACAGGGGGCCCACGAACACTGAAGCTTTCTTT. Protein: CASSYRGPTNTEAFF.

This rearrangement joins TRBV6-5 to TRBJ2-1; D is perhaps TRBD2 (6 bases). Deletions cut 1 base from V and 6 bases from J, with 16 bases between. Germline CDR1 is MNHEY and CDR2 is SVGAGI. The CDR3 length is 16 residues. The CDR3 sequence is CASSYYGGVPRNEQFF. CDR3 bases: TGTGCCAGCAGTTACTACGGCGGGGTTCCTCGCAATGAGCAGTTCTTC.

This clone came up once. One end of the junction fails to match germline, which may point to a read error. The chain employs TRBV5-4 and TRBJ1-6; 9 bases line up with TRBD1. The CDR3 has 14 amino acids. The V gene's germline CDR1 is SGHNT and CDR2 YYREEE (reference sequence). This CDR3 is CASRLGQGNSPLHF. The CDR3 nucleotides read TGTGCCAGCAGGTTGGGACAGGGTAATTCACCCCTCCACTTT.

V gene TRBV30 combines with J gene TRBJ1-1; D gene uncertain. The CDR3 runs 13 residues. Trimming pared 3 bases from V and 4 bases from J, leaving 12 bases between. Germline V gene sequence: CDR1 GTSNPN, CDR2 SVGIG (reference sequence). The CDR3: CAWRREASTEAFF. The CDR3 bases are TGTGCCTGGAGGAGGGAGGCGAGCACTGAAGCTTTCTTT.

This chain's CDR3 is CASRSRGEGEKLFF. The CDR3, as DNA: TGTGCCAGCAGGTCCAGAGGTGAAGGCGAAAAACTGTTTTTT. This chain links TRBV27 with TRBJ1-4; D ambiguous. Germline lookup yields CDR1 MNHEY and CDR2 SMNVEV (reference sequence). The CDR3 length is 14 residues. The ends were cut back, 6 bases at V and 8 bases at J, with 16 bases in the middle.

The rearrangement joins TRBV18 to TRBJ2-7, with TRBD2 identical over 11 bases. Germline V lookup: CDR1 KGHSH, CDR2 LQKENI. The CDR3 consists of 16 residues. J lost 3 bases, V lost 6 bases, and 10 bases had no gene match. The CDR3 nucleotides are TGTGCCAGCTCCCAGGGGCTAGCGGGGGGAAACTACGAGCAGTACTTC. This translates into CASSQGLAGGNYEQYF.

J is TRBJ1-5 and V is TRBV7-2; 7 positions agree with TRBD1. Trimming removed 4 bases from V and 4 bases from J; junction bases left unmatched: 7. The CDR3 consists of 15 residues. CDR1 and CDR2 from the germline V gene are SGHTA and FQGNSA. The CDR3 DNA follows: TGTGCCAGCAGCTCCCAAACAGGGGAAAATCAGCCCCAGCATTTT. This codes for CASSSQTGENQPQHF.

V is TRBV10-3 and J is TRBJ2-2; D might be TRBD1 (6 bases). V lost 6 bases and J 1 base, leaving 18 bases between the germline ends. The CDR3 sequence is 17 residues long. In germline, CDR1 is ENHRY, CDR2 SYGVKD. CDR3 amino acids: CAIRSNTGSLNTGELFF. The CDR3 bases are TGTGCCATCAGATCGAATACAGGGAGCTTGAACACCGGGGAGCTGTTTTTT.

This chain links TRBV6-6 with TRBJ1-2; 7 nucleotides line up with TRBD1. The CDR3 spans 16 residues. V shed 8 bases and J 7 bases; nucleotides not matched to a gene: 19. Per the germline V gene, CDR1 is MNHNY and CDR2 is SVGAGI (reference sequence). CDR3 sequence: CASLSLLYRQGAGYTF. The CDR3, as DNA: TGTGCCAGCCTCTCCCTTCTATACCGACAGGGCGCTGGCTACACCTTC.

The chain uses TRBV29-1 and TRBJ1-2, with a tentative D call TRBD1 (6 bases). The ends were cut back, 0 bases at V and 5 bases at J, with 7 bases in the middle. Germline V gene data show CDR1 as SQVTM and CDR2 as ANQGSEA. This CDR3 has 12 amino acids. CDR3 bases: TGCAGCGTTGAAGAGGACAGTTATGGCTACACCTTC. Protein sequence: CSVEEDSYGYTF.

The chain couples TRBV30 to TRBJ2-1; 10 bases are shared with TRBD2. Germline assignment: CDR1 GTSNPN and CDR2 SVGIG (reference sequence). Trimming cost V 7 bases and J 3 bases; bases outside gene matches: 6. The CDR3 loop spans 14 amino acids. The CDR3 DNA follows: TGTGCCTACTGGACTAGCGGAAACTACAATGAGCAGTTCTTC. It codes for CAYWTSGNYNEQFF. The variable domain in full, with the rest retrieved from reference TRBV30 and TRBJ2-1, is SQTIHQWPATLVQPVGSPLSLECTVEGTSNPNLYWYRQAAGRGLQLLFYSVGIGQISSEVPQNLSASRPQDRQFILSSKKLLLSDSGFYLCAYWTSGNYNEQFFGPGTRLTVL.

The V and J genes are TRBV19 and TRBJ2-3; TRBD2 agrees at 11 bases. V shed 4 bases and J 2 bases; nucleotides not matched to a gene: 2. This CDR3 is 15 amino acids long. Per germline, CDR1 LNHDA and CDR2 SQIVND (reference sequence). CDR3 sequence reads: CASSKLAGDTDTQYF. The CDR3 DNA follows: TGTGCCAGTAGTAAACTAGCGGGGGACACAGATACGCAGTATTTT.

The table lists this clone with a count of one. An end of the junction differs from the germline gene, which may be a read error. V gene TRBV5-1 combines with J gene TRBJ2-7, with 7 bases identical to TRBD2. Germline V CDR1 and CDR2: SGHRS, YFSETQ. The CDR3 covers 14 residues. The DNA of the CDR3 is TGCGCCAACAGCTCAGAGCCATTCGGGGGGGAGCAGTACTTC. Translated, it gives CANSSEPFGGEQYF. The entire variable domain, with the rest obtained from reference TRBV5-1 and TRBJ2-7, is as follows: KAGVTQTPRYLIKTRGQQVTLSCSPISGHRSVSWYQQTPGQGLQFLFEYFSETQRNKGNFPGRFSGRQFSNSRSEMNVSTLELGDSALYLCANSSEPFGGEQYFGPGTRLTVT.

CDR3 in amino acids: CASRPTSGGYEKLFF. CDR3 DNA sequence: TGTGCCAGCAGACCCACCTCCGGGGGATACGAAAAACTGTTTTTT. The V and J genes are TRBV28 and TRBJ1-4; a weak D match, TRBD1 (5 bases). The CDR3 loop spans 15 amino acids. V dropped 6 bases and J dropped 8 bases, with 19 bases sitting between them. Germline assignment: CDR1 MDHEN and CDR2 SYDVKM.

This rearrangement joins TRBV7-9 to TRBJ2-1, with 10 bases matching TRBD2. The ends lost 7 bases at V and 4 bases at J; junction bases unmatched: 7. From germline, CDR1 is SEHNR and CDR2 FQNEAQ (reference sequence). This CDR3 has 15 residues. This CDR3 reads CASIPGLAVYNEQFF. Here the CDR3 DNA reads TGTGCCAGCATCCCCGGACTAGCGGTTTACAATGAGCAGTTCTTC.

V usage is TRBV19 and J usage is TRBJ2-5, with D unclear. The germline gives CDR1 LNHDA, CDR2 SQIVND (reference sequence). This CDR3 comprises 15 residues. The V end was cut by 2 bases, the J end by 2 bases, with 12 bases between. DNA of the CDR3: TGTGCCAGTAGTATAAACGTTGGGCCTCAAGAGACCCAGTACTTC. It specifies CASSINVGPQETQYF.

The rearrangement links TRBV6-5 to TRBJ2-2; TRBD1 matches at 8 bases. This CDR3 has 14 amino acids. Trimming removed 2 bases from V and 8 bases from J; junction bases left unmatched: 4. From germline, CDR1 is MNHEY and CDR2 SVGAGI. The CDR3: CASSYRTGFGELFF. DNA for the CDR3: TGTGCCAGCAGTTACCGGACAGGGTTTGGGGAGCTGTTTTTT.

The V and J genes are TRBV15 and TRBJ1-5, with TRBD1 matching 10 bases. The CDR3 is made up of 16 amino acids. The V and J ends lost 4 bases and 7 bases, in that order; junction bases with no gene match: 10. CDR1 and CDR2 (germline): LNHNV, YYDKDF (reference sequence). CDR3 nucleotides: TGTGCCACCAGCAAGGGGGGACAGGGGAAGAACCAGCCCCAGCATTTT. This translates into CATSKGGQGKNQPQHF.